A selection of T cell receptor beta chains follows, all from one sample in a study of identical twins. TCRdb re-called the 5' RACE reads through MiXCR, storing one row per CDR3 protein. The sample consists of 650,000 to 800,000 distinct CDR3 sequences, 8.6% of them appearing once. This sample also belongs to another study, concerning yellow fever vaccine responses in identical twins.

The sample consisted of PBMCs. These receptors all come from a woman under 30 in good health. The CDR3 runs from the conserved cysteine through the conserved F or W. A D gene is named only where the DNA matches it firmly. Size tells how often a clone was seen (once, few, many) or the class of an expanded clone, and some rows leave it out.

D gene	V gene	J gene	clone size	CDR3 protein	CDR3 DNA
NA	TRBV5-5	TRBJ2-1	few	CASSLFLSDNEQFF	TGTGCCAGCAGCTTGTTTTTATCGGACAATGAGCAGTTCTTC
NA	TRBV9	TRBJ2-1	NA	CASSVEPSYNEQFF	TGTGCCAGCAGCGTAGAACCCTCCTACAATGAGCAGTTCTTC
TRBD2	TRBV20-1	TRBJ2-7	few	CSARNSGSYEQYF	TGCAGTGCTAGAAACAGCGGGAGCTACGAGCAGTACTTC
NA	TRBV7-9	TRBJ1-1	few	CASSPHPGPEAFF	TGTGCCAGCAGCCCCCACCCGGGGCCTGAAGCTTTCTTT
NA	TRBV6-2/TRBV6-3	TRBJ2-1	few	CASSIEEDEVNEQFF	TGTGCCAGCAGTATCGAGGAGGACGAGGTCAATGAGCAGTTCTTC
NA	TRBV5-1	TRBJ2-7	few	CASKSISSGLEQYF	TGCGCCAGCAAGTCCATATCTTCAGGGCTCGAGCAGTACTTC
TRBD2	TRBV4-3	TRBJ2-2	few	CASSQDRTGGTGELFF	TGCGCCAGCAGCCAAGATCGGACGGGGGGCACCGGGGAGCTGTTTTTT
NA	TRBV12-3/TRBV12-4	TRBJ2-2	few	CASSLMVTGELFF	TGTGCCAGCAGTTTGATGGTCACCGGGGAGCTGTTTTTT
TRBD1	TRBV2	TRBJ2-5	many	CASNSVGSTGETQYF	TGTGCCAGCAATTCAGTGGGGTCGACAGGGGAGACCCAGTACTTC
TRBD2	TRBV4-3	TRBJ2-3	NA	CASSQPPGLVSTDTQYF	TGCGCCAGCAGCCAGCCCCCGGGACTAGTGAGCACAGATACGCAGTATTTT
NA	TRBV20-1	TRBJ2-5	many	CSARDGRGTWETQYF	TGCAGTGCTAGAGATGGGAGGGGGACCTGGGAGACCCAGTACTTC
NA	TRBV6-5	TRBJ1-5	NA	CASSYSMQGSRNQPQHF	TGTGCCAGCAGTTACTCGATGCAGGGTAGTCGCAATCAGCCCCAGCATTTT
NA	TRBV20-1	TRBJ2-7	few	CSAREEERRYF	TGCAGTGCTAGAGAAGAGGAGCGGAGGTACTTC
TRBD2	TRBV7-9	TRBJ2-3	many	CASSSSGTADTQYF	TGTGCCAGCAGCTCTAGCGGGACCGCGGATACGCAGTATTTT
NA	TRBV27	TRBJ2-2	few	CASSFWVSAGELFF	TGTGCCAGCAGTTTTTGGGTTTCAGCCGGGGAGCTGTTTTTT
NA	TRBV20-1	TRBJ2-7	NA	CSADERSTYEQYF	TGCAGTGCTGACGAGCGGAGCACCTACGAGCAGTACTTC
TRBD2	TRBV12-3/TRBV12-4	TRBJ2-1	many	CASTPTSGVPKREQFF	TGTGCCAGCACCCCTACTAGCGGAGTCCCCAAGAGGGAGCAGTTCTTC
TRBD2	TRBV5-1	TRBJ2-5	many	CASSWGLAALQETQYF	TGCGCCAGCAGCTGGGGACTAGCGGCCTTACAAGAGACCCAGTACTTC
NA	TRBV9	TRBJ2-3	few	CASSVVDSSDTQYF	TGTGCCAGCAGCGTAGTAGACAGTTCAGATACGCAGTATTTT
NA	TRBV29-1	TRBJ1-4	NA	CSVDSQGGGEKLFF	TGCAGCGTCGACTCACAGGGTGGAGGGGAAAAACTGTTTTTT
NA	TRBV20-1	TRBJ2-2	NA	CSARVRQMNTGELFF	TGCAGTGCTAGAGTACGCCAGATGAACACCGGGGAGCTGTTTTTT
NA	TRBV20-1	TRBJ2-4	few	CSARDGRGQNIQYF	TGCAGTGCTAGAGATGGCCGGGGCCAAAACATTCAGTACTTC
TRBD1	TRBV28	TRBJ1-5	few	CASSQTGLGNQPQHF	TGTGCCAGCAGTCAGACAGGGTTAGGCAATCAGCCCCAGCATTTT
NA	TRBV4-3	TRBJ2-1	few	CASSQDSHNEQFF	TGCGCCAGCAGCCAAGATTCCCACAATGAGCAGTTCTTC
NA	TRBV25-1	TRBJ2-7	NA	CASRARSPPYEQYF	TGTGCCAGCAGGGCCAGGTCCCCCCCCTACGAGCAGTACTTC
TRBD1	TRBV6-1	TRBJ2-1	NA	CASSQGAWNEQFF	TGTGCCAGCAGCCAGGGGGCTTGGAATGAGCAGTTCTTC
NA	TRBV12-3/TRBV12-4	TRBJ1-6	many	CASSHRGSSSPLHF	TGTGCCAGCAGTCATCGCGGGTCATCTTCACCCCTCCACTTT
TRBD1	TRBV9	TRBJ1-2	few	CASSPRTGVTPGYTF	TGTGCCAGCAGCCCCCGGACAGGCGTAACCCCTGGCTACACCTTC
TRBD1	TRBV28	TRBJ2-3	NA	CASSTGGAGTDTQYF	TGTGCCAGCAGTACAGGGGGCGCGGGCACAGATACGCAGTATTTT
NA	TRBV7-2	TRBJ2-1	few	CASSPTGQYPEQFF	TGTGCCAGCAGCCCCACAGGACAGTATCCTGAGCAGTTCTTC
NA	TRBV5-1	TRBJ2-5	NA	CASSWGDGLGGETQYF	TGCGCCAGCAGCTGGGGAGACGGCCTTGGGGGGGAGACCCAGTACTTC
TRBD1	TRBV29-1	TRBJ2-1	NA	CSVESGTGGFLFF	TGCAGCGTTGAAAGTGGGACAGGGGGGTTTCTGTTCTTC
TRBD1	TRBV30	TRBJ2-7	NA	CAWEGQVAYEQYF	TGTGCCTGGGAGGGACAGGTTGCCTACGAGCAGTACTTC
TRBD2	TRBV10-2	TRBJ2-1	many	CASRGLAGVDNEQFF	TGCGCCAGCAGGGGACTAGCGGGAGTGGATAATGAGCAGTTCTTC
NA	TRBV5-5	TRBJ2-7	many	CASSEQGGSHEQYF	TGTGCCAGCAGCGAACAGGGGGGGAGCCACGAGCAGTACTTC
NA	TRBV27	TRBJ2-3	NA	CASRGWGEDTQYF	TGTGCCAGCAGGGGTTGGGGGGAGGATACGCAGTATTTT
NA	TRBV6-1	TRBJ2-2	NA	CASIPKPGRMNTGELFF	TGTGCCAGCATACCAAAACCGGGACGGATGAACACCGGGGAGCTGTTTTTT
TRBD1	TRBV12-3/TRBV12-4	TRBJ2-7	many	CASSDRGLESYEQYF	TGTGCCAGCAGTGACAGGGGGCTCGAATCCTACGAGCAGTACTTC
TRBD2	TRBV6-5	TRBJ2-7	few	CASRPSGGGLDF	TGTGCCAGCAGGCCCAGCGGGGGCGGGTTAGACTTC
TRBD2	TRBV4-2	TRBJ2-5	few	CASTRTSGGEETQYF	TGTGCCAGCACACGGACTAGCGGGGGGGAAGAGACCCAGTACTTC
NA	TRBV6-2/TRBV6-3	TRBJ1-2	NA	CASSPRGVDYGYTF	TGTGCCAGCAGTCCCCGGGGGGTCGACTATGGCTACACCTTC
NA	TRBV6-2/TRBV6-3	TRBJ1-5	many	CASSERSNQPQHF	TGTGCCAGCAGCGAGAGGAGCAATCAGCCCCAGCATTTT
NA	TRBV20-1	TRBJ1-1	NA	CSARLGDQTEAFF	TGCAGTGCTAGACTCGGGGATCAGACTGAAGCTTTCTTT
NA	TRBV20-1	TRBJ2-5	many	CSALRLQGRETQYF	TGCAGTGCTCTTCGATTGCAGGGGAGGGAGACCCAGTACTTC
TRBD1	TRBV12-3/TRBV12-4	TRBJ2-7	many	CASSPHRDRHYEQYF	TGTGCCAGCAGTCCCCACCGGGACAGGCACTACGAGCAGTACTTC